The rows below give T cell receptor beta chains drawn from one sample of a study of cytomegalovirus exposure and HLA in healthy donors. TCRdb keeps only in-frame clones here, not all; method: immunoSEQ multiplex PCR. The sample has around 160,000 clones, roughly 80% seen once. Input material: PBMCs. All receptors derive from a human donor in good health. Each CDR3 is given with its conserved first and last residue. Fields, in order: V gene, J gene, CDR3 protein.

V gene: TRBV7-9
J gene: TRBJ2-1
CDR3 protein: CASRPNPGQGDLQEQFF

V gene: TRBV7-8
J gene: TRBJ1-4
CDR3 protein: CASSLVGAGQSEKLFF

V gene: TRBV6-5
J gene: TRBJ1-1
CDR3 protein: CASSRGGLTEAFF

V gene: TRBV28
J gene: TRBJ2-7
CDR3 protein: CASTGGTGLAGGKYF

V gene: TRBV5-6
J gene: TRBJ1-1
CDR3 protein: CASFRGGRGETEAFF

V gene: TRBV10-3
J gene: TRBJ1-1
CDR3 protein: CAIRGQSGGGTEAFF

V gene: TRBV13
J gene: TRBJ1-4
CDR3 protein: CASSFGTHEKLFF

V gene: TRBV7-2
J gene: TRBJ1-2
CDR3 protein: CASSLRGQSYGYTF

V gene: TRBV25-1
J gene: TRBJ1-1
CDR3 protein: CASSEYGSAMNTEAFF

V gene: TRBV5-1
J gene: TRBJ1-1
CDR3 protein: CASSKTGEGVNTEAFF

V gene: TRBV19
J gene: TRBJ2-2
CDR3 protein: CASSVRLATGELFF

V gene: TRBV5-4
J gene: TRBJ1-2
CDR3 protein: CASSSSRTGANYGYTF

V gene: TRBV4-1
J gene: TRBJ1-2
CDR3 protein: CASSQAPPGQSSNYGYTF

V gene: TRBV21-1
J gene: TRBJ2-5
CDR3 protein: CASPKGGGLEQLETQYF

V gene: TRBV5-1
J gene: TRBJ2-2
CDR3 protein: CASSPAGGTGELFF

V gene: TRBV11-2
J gene: TRBJ2-5
CDR3 protein: CASSPRGQETQYF

V gene: TRBV6-1
J gene: TRBJ2-1
CDR3 protein: CASSERQGARDEQFF

V gene: TRBV19
J gene: TRBJ1-1
CDR3 protein: CASSPSSTGAEAFF

V gene: TRBV20-1
J gene: TRBJ1-2
CDR3 protein: CSANTGVGYTF

V gene: TRBV18
J gene: TRBJ2-3
CDR3 protein: CASSPQETSTDTQYF

V gene: TRBV5-6
J gene: TRBJ1-1
CDR3 protein: CASSFIDSSNTEAFF

V gene: TRBV6-5
J gene: TRBJ2-7
CDR3 protein: CASSYSGLAADEQYF

V gene: TRBV2
J gene: TRBJ1-3
CDR3 protein: CASSTGLAGNTIYF

V gene: TRBV7-2
J gene: TRBJ2-7
CDR3 protein: CASSSIRAASGGDAYEQYF

V gene: TRBV29-1
J gene: TRBJ2-7
CDR3 protein: CSVSSLGQGAREQYF

V gene: TRBV27
J gene: TRBJ2-7
CDR3 protein: CASSSWIQGAGEQYF

V gene: TRBV9
J gene: TRBJ1-2
CDR3 protein: CASSVAGGYYGYTF

V gene: TRBV10-3
J gene: TRBJ2-5
CDR3 protein: CAISDSGETQYF

V gene: TRBV28
J gene: TRBJ1-5
CDR3 protein: CASSLPATGFNQPQHF

V gene: TRBV6-5
J gene: TRBJ1-2
CDR3 protein: CASSYGADPNYGYTF

V gene: TRBV6-6
J gene: TRBJ2-1
CDR3 protein: CASSMAREQFF

V gene: TRBV7-2
J gene: TRBJ2-7
CDR3 protein: CASSQMGGSYEQYF

V gene: TRBV6-7
J gene: TRBJ2-5
CDR3 protein: CASSPPLVAGAPNAQYF

V gene: TRBV9
J gene: TRBJ2-1
CDR3 protein: CASSRSPWNEQFF

V gene: TRBV6-5
J gene: TRBJ2-7
CDR3 protein: CASSYSTGGSYEQYF

V gene: TRBV4-3
J gene: TRBJ1-2
CDR3 protein: CASSQETTAPYGYTF

V gene: TRBV18
J gene: TRBJ1-1
CDR3 protein: CASSPNRDTSEAFF

V gene: TRBV5-5
J gene: TRBJ1-2
CDR3 protein: CASSLSVGGANYGYTF

V gene: TRBV5-1
J gene: TRBJ1-1
CDR3 protein: CASSGGTAVNTEAFF

V gene: TRBV5-1
J gene: TRBJ2-1
CDR3 protein: CASSLGTGGEQFF

V gene: TRBV13
J gene: TRBJ1-1
CDR3 protein: CASSPPPSGDEAFF